The 23 T cell receptor beta chains in this list originate from one sample, sequenced in a study of beta chain features in type 1 diabetes. All of the isolated RNA was reverse transcribed, so expressed TCRB transcripts were sequenced. Sequencing was performed with immunoSEQ multiplex PCR; in TCRdb, only in-frame clones are kept and a portion is missing. The sample has 450,000 or so clones, about an eighth seen once. Sample: naive CD4+ T cells from blood. These receptors originate from a woman aged 18-29 years in good health.

This clone has just a few counts. The chain uses TRBV19 and TRBJ1-2; a possible D gene is TRBD1 (5 bases). This CDR3 spans 16 amino acids. V was shortened by 5 bases and J by 3 bases, with 19 bases between the two germline ends. CDR1 is LNHDA and CDR2 is SQIVND in the germline V gene (reference sequence). CDR3 nucleotide sequence: TGTGCCAGTAGTGTCCGCCGGGACCGAAGGGACTATGGCTACACCTTC. Its protein is CASSVRRDRRDYGYTF.

The chain couples TRBV7-9 to TRBJ2-7; the D is unclear. The CDR3 covers 14 residues. Trimming stripped 5 bases from V and 3 bases from J, with 14 bases between. Looked up from germline, CDR1 is SEHNR and CDR2 is FQNEAQ (reference sequence). The CDR3 DNA reads as TGTGCCAGCAGCCCCGGGTCGCTAGTCTACGAGCAGTACTTC. It specifies CASSPGSLVYEQYF.

This clone was detected once. This rearrangement joins TRBV11-3 to TRBJ2-5, with TRBD2 identical over 12 bases. Germline CDR1 and CDR2: SGHNT and YENEEA. The CDR3 is made up of 13 amino acids. V was clipped by 5 bases and J by 9 bases; unmatched bases: 4. CDR3 DNA: TGTGCCAGCAGCCCGACTAGCGGGAGCCCCCAGTACTTC. Translation: CASSPTSGSPQYF.

In this sample, this clone turned up a few times. The chain is built from TRBV7-3 and TRBJ2-1; D is perhaps TRBD2 (6 bases). CDR1 and CDR2 from the germline V gene are SGHTA and FQGTGA. The CDR3 runs 13 residues. Trimming cost V 5 bases and J 6 bases, with 11 bases left between them. The CDR3 spells CASSRGSGNEQFF. In DNA, the CDR3 is TGTGCCAGCAGCCGGGGGTCTGGCAATGAGCAGTTCTTC.

The chain couples TRBV6-1 to TRBJ2-7; D is unclear. V was clipped by 8 bases and J by 0 bases, with 8 bases between them. Germline CDR1 reads MNHNS; CDR2 reads SASEGT. CDR3 length: 12 residues. CDR3 in DNA: TGTGCCAGCGGCGTAAGCTCCTACGAGCAGTACTTC. It translates to CASGVSSYEQYF.

This clone was observed a handful of times. The chain employs TRBV11-1 and TRBJ2-7; 9 bases align to TRBD1. The germline V gene has CDR1 SGHAT and CDR2 FQDESV (reference sequence). The CDR3 is 14 amino acids. The V segment lost 3 bases and the J segment 4 bases; nucleotides outside the gene matches: 4. The CDR3 here is CASSFRDRAYEQYF. Here the CDR3 DNA reads TGTGCCAGCAGCTTTCGGGACAGGGCGTACGAGCAGTACTTC.

This chain joins TRBV5-1 and TRBJ2-7; D remains unclear. The CDR3 contains 13 residues. The germline V and J ends were trimmed by 4 bases and 3 bases, with 11 bases remaining between them. Germline lookup yields CDR1 SGHRS and CDR2 YFSETQ. CDR3 sequence: CASSRDGDYEQYV. The CDR3 DNA follows: TGCGCCAGCAGCAGGGATGGGGACTACGAGCAGTACGTC.

This clone was observed a handful of times. The chain carries TRBV2 and TRBJ2-2, with TRBD2 identical over 7 bases. V lost 4 bases and J lost 2; bases outside the gene matches: 4. The CDR3 is 15 amino acids. The V gene's germline CDR1 is SNHLY and CDR2 FYNNEI. The CDR3 reads CASSVSGVNTGELFF. CDR3 DNA sequence: TGTGCCAGCAGTGTAAGCGGGGTCAACACCGGGGAGCTGTTTTTT.

The V gene is TRBV25-1, the J gene TRBJ1-5, with TRBD1 matching over 8 bases. The germline V gene encodes CDR1 MGHDK and CDR2 SYGVNS. This CDR3 contains 13 residues. The V segment lost 6 bases and the J segment 5 bases; nucleotides outside the gene matches: 3. The CDR3 spells CASRDRADQPQHF. Written as DNA, the CDR3 is TGTGCCAGCAGGGACAGGGCGGATCAGCCCCAGCATTTT.

The J gene is TRBJ1-6, the V gene TRBV15; TRBD1 agrees at 7 bases. In germline, CDR1 is LNHNV, CDR2 YYDKDF (reference sequence). The CDR3 spans 14 residues. Germline trimming cut 3 bases from V and 9 bases from J; bases unmatched to any gene: 5. The CDR3 DNA is TGTGCCACCAGCAGCCGGACAGGAGGTTCACCCCTCCACTTT. This translates into CATSSRTGGSPLHF. Full variable domain (remainder filled in from reference TRBV15 and TRBJ1-6): DAMVIQNPRYQVTQFGKPVTLSCSQTLNHNVMYWYQQKSSQAPKLLFHYYDKDFNNEADTPDNFQSRRPNTSFCFLDIRSPGLGDTAMYLCATSSRTGGSPLHFGNGTRLTVT.

This clone has just a few counts. The chain recombines TRBV14 with TRBJ2-1, with 9 bases that match TRBD1. J lost 6 bases, V lost 5 bases, and 5 bases had no gene match. The CDR3 is 14 amino acids. Per germline, CDR1 SGHDN and CDR2 FVKESK. The CDR3 nucleotides are TGTGCCAGCAGCTGGGACAGGGCTCGCAATGAGCAGTTCTTC. Translating gives CASSWDRARNEQFF.

The chain links TRBV9 to TRBJ2-2; D unresolved. V gave up 3 bases and J gave up 6 bases, with 18 bases separating them. This CDR3 spans 16 amino acids. Germline V lookup: CDR1 SGDLS, CDR2 YYNGEE. CDR3 protein: CASSAELRFKSGELFF. CDR3 coding DNA: TGTGCCAGCAGCGCTGAACTCAGGTTTAAGTCCGGGGAGCTGTTTTTT.

This clone has more than one count but fewer than ten. The chain employs TRBV7-2 and TRBJ2-3, with 9 bases aligning to TRBD2. CDR1 is SGHTA and CDR2 is FQGNSA in the germline V gene. Trimming cost V 7 bases and J 2 bases; bases outside gene matches: 4. This CDR3 spans 14 amino acids. The CDR3 DNA follows: TGTGCCAGCACCGCGGGGGGGACCACAGATACGCAGTATTTT. It specifies CASTAGGTTDTQYF.

This clone has more than one count but fewer than ten. J is TRBJ1-6 and V is TRBV6-6, with TRBD1 as a possible D gene (6 bases). Germline V lookup: CDR1 MNHNY, CDR2 SVGAGI (reference sequence). With 2 bases removed from V and 8 bases from J, the gap between germline ends came to 16 bases. This CDR3 region has 16 residues. The CDR3 is CASSYSIVAGDSPLHF. CDR3 DNA sequence: TGTGCCAGCAGTTACAGTATCGTTGCAGGGGATTCACCCCTCCACTTT.

The table lists this clone with a few counts. The V call is TRBV11-2, the J call TRBJ2-3; 11 nucleotides agree with TRBD2. Germline lookup yields CDR1 SGHAT and CDR2 FQNNGV. The J segment lost 3 bases and the V segment lost 0 bases, leaving 2 bases of the junction unmatched. This CDR3 is built from 16 residues. CDR3 bases: TGTGCCAGCAGCTTAGATCCTAGCGGGAGGACAGATACGCAGTATTTT. Translated, it gives CASSLDPSGRTDTQYF.

There are a few counts of this clone. CDR3 DNA: TGTGCCAGCAGTGAATGGGATCAGCCCCAGCATTTT. This gives the protein CASSEWDQPQHF. V is TRBV6-1 and J is TRBJ1-5; D uncertain. CDR3 length: 12 amino acids. Germline V gene lookup returns CDR1 MNHNS and CDR2 SASEGT. V was pared by 2 bases and J by 5 bases, with 4 bases between.

V is TRBV7-2 and J is TRBJ1-1; D might be TRBD1 (5 bases). Germline V gene data show CDR1 as SGHTA and CDR2 as FQGNSA. CDR3 length: 16 residues. The germline V and J ends were trimmed by 7 bases and 0 bases, with 18 bases remaining between them. As DNA, the CDR3 is TGTGCCAGCAACGATATAACCGGGACCATGAACACTGAAGCTTTCTTT. Its protein product is CASNDITGTMNTEAFF.

The sample holds a few counts of this clone. The rearrangement uses TRBV19 and TRBJ1-2; 7 bases agree with TRBD1. J gave up 8 bases and V 10 bases, and 10 bases lay outside the gene matches. Germline V CDR1 and CDR2: LNHDA, SQIVND (reference sequence). This CDR3 is built from 12 residues. The CDR3 reads CATRGQPSGYTF. For the CDR3, the DNA is TGTGCCACCCGGGGACAGCCGTCGGGCTACACCTTC.

The rearrangement uses TRBV29-1 and TRBJ2-2; D is ambiguous. V gave up 2 bases and J gave up 0 bases, with 7 bases separating them. The CDR3 is made up of 14 amino acids. The germline V gene encodes CDR1 SQVTM and CDR2 ANQGSEA. For the CDR3, the DNA is TGCAGCGTTGAACGAGTTCCGAACACCGGGGAGCTGTTTTTT. Protein sequence: CSVERVPNTGELFF.

The chain has TRBV7-2 and TRBJ1-1, with a weak D call TRBD1 (5 bases). Trimming removed 11 bases at V and 8 bases at J, with 18 bases between. The CDR3 is 12 amino acids. Germline loops: CDR1 SGHTA, CDR2 FQGNSA. The CDR3 protein is CASSYVGTEAFF. CDR3 in DNA: TGTGCCTCCTCTTATGTGGGGACGGAAGCTTTCTTT. Full variable domain (rest looked up from reference TRBV7-2 and TRBJ1-1): GAGVSQSPSNKVTEKGKDVELRCDPISGHTALYWYRQSLGQGLEFLIYFQGNSAPDKSGLPSDRFSAERTGGSVSTLTIQRTQQEDSAVYLCASSYVGTEAFFGQGTRLTVV.

There are a few counts of this clone. The chain couples TRBV28 to TRBJ1-5, with unresolved D. The CDR3 extends over 15 amino acids. Per the germline V gene, CDR1 is MDHEN and CDR2 is SYDVKM. Trimming left V 3 bases short and J 0 bases short, with 9 bases between. CDR3 sequence (DNA): TGTGCCAGCAGTTTTACACTACATAGCAATCAGCCCCAGCATTTT. Amino acid sequence: CASSFTLHSNQPQHF.

The V call is TRBV5-1, the J call TRBJ2-3; D perhaps matches TRBD2 (5 bases). Trimming pared 4 bases from V and 1 base from J, leaving 16 bases between. The CDR3 runs to 16 residues. Germline values: CDR1 SGHRS, CDR2 YFSETQ. The CDR3 DNA follows: TGCGCCAGCAGCCCCCCCAGGAAGGGAGGCACAGATACGCAGTATTTT. Translating it yields CASSPPRKGGTDTQYF.

This clone was counted only a few times. V gene TRBV29-1 combines with J gene TRBJ1-2, with D maybe TRBD1 (5 bases). This CDR3 has 14 residues. V lost 6 bases and J lost 4, with 18 bases in between. Germline V gene data show CDR1 as SQVTM and CDR2 as ANQGSEA. CDR3 loop: CSVGTKKLAYGYTF. The CDR3 region has the DNA TGCAGCGTCGGGACCAAAAAACTCGCCTATGGCTACACCTTC. The whole variable domain, remainder taken from reference TRBV29-1 and TRBJ1-2, is SAVISQKPSRDICQRGTSLTIQCQVDSQVTMMFWYRQQPGQSLTLIATANQGSEATYESGFVIDKFPISRPNLTFSTLTVSNMSPEDSSIYLCSVGTKKLAYGYTFGSGTRLTVV.